This TCR beta chain was obtained from a study of blood T cells in healthy people across ages (dated by TCRdb to 2013 to 2016). About the investigation overall: In model experiments, template switching captured roughly one uniquely barcoded TCR beta cDNA molecule for every two T cells. Four age groups were formed from the donors: young (average 16 years), middle-aged (approximately 39), aged (approximately 60) and long-lived (roughly 81). To track age-related changes in TCR beta repertoire diversity, the study relied on deep sequencing normalized with unique cDNA molecular identifiers. To avoid experimental bias, donors of different ages were distributed randomly across sequencing lanes. The study analyzed two additional independent replicas of 1 million unique cDNA reads from the same blood draw for two donors, one aged 18 to 30 and one aged 80 or older.

The donors were a few dozen Caucasian individuals from Russia, aged roughly 6 to 100 years, who were systemically healthy. Approximately 10 milliliters of peripheral blood were collected from each donor into EDTA-treated Vacutainer tubes. Ficoll-Paque density-gradient centrifugation was used to isolate PBMCs, with at least 6 million per sample. Trizol reagent was used to extract total RNA from the PBMCs, yielding at least 5 micrograms per sample. For every donor, an aliquot of PBMCs went through flow cytometry to measure the percentages of naive CD45RAhigh/CD27high T cells. General study outcomes and caveats: Observed TCR beta diversity per million T cells fell roughly linearly with age, and a significant reduction was already apparent by age about 36. Because profiling used bulk unsorted PBMCs, naive and antigen-experienced compartments could not be compared conclusively. The percentage of naive T cells measured by flow cytometry correlated strongly with observed TCR beta diversity. Because the CMV infection status of the donors was unknown, age-related changes in expanded clonotypes may potentially have been confounded. Compared with the aged group, the long-lived group had more naive CD4+ T cells, fewer expanded clones and increased TCR diversity, suggesting age selection. Estimates of total diversity based on one million sequenced T cells were considered lower bounds and underestimates.

The library came from 5' RACE. Sequencing relied on an Illumina HiSeq 2500. A second PCR of roughly 6 to 11 cycles was run with a J-beta primer mix and a sample-barcoded 5' primer. A template-switch 5' adaptor carrying 12 random nucleotides introduced a unique molecular identifier onto each TCR beta cDNA molecule. Each sample yielded at least 2.5 million CDR3-containing paired-end reads. First-strand cDNA synthesis was performed from all RNA using the Mint cDNA synthesis kit, with priming by a TRBC-specific oligonucleotide. Following uracil-DNA glycosylase treatment, a first 18-cycle PCR with universal primers M1SS and BC2_uni_R was performed on all cDNA. Regarding the original processing steps: Each sample was normalized by randomly selecting 1 million high-quality reads, each carrying a distinct molecular identifier. Instead of being binned into consensus sequences, reads that shared molecular identifiers were thrown out. MiTCR, set to a Q25 quality threshold and the strictest error-elimination algorithm, was used for CDR3 identification, clonotype clustering and error correction. A nonparametric unseen species model using Euler transformation provided a lower-bound estimate of total TCR beta diversity. TCRdb reprocessing: public reads trimmed at Q25 with fastp, clones called with MiXCR, in-frame beta chains kept. Rows with a matching CDR3 protein are joined into one entry that keeps the most common DNA and genes. V and J calls and clone size were set by TCRdb, not the authors. The sample data list 1.5 million to 2 million distinct CDR3 sequences, and 49% of these were observed just once. The ten largest clones represent 2% to 2.5% of the sample.

With respect to this clonotype: Its antigen remains unidentified. No base qualities exist here, and no much larger clone lies one base off it.

This clonotype originated in a woman aged 35 to 49 in good health. Specimen: blood.

The CDR3: CATSDFGGIEQYF. The DNA sequence reads TGTGCCACCAGTGATTTTGGGGGGATTGAGCAGTACTTC. The chain was built from TRBV24-1 and TRBJ2-5; the best D guess is TRBD2, with 6 bases matching. The CDR3 holds 13 amino acids from the cysteine to the phenylalanine. The CDR3 DNA has 39 bases and is translated from base 1. V and J lose 1 base and 11 bases, and a span of 13 bases separates them. In the germline V gene, CDR1 corresponds to KGHDR and CDR2 to SFDVKD.